A single sample gave rise to the 31 T cell receptor beta chains below, sequenced in a study of T cells in Graves' hyperthyroidism and ophthalmopathy. Amplified regions were TCR beta CDR3 sequences from RNA transcripts. A set of HTBI primers served as the primers for a first-round RT-PCR of the TCR CDR3. Via MiXCR, TCRdb re-called the multiplex PCR reads, giving one row per CDR3 protein. The table has around 200,000 distinct CDR3 sequences, approximately 16% seen once; the top ten hold roughly two fifths. The sample taken for sequencing was blood. The receptors come from a man aged 40-49 years with Graves' hyperthyroidism.

The V and J genes are TRBV20-1 and TRBJ2-1; 9 bases map to TRBD2. Per the germline V gene, CDR1 is DFQATT and CDR2 is SNEGSKA (reference sequence). The CDR3 extends over 14 amino acids. V lost 0 bases and J lost 9; bases outside the gene matches: 6. CDR3 in DNA: TGCAGTGCTAGAGATTTGGATAGCGGGGGTGAGCAGTTCTTC. Encoded protein: CSARDLDSGGEQFF.

The genes are TRBV3-1 and TRBJ1-2, with D hard to call. The CDR3 has 13 residues. V was clipped by 0 bases and J by 2 bases, with 4 bases between them. The germline V gene encodes CDR1 LGHDT and CDR2 YNNKEL (reference sequence). CDR3 in amino acids: CASSQETNYGYTF. CDR3 nucleotide sequence: TGTGCCAGCAGCCAAGAAACCAACTATGGCTACACCTTC.

This clonotype was counted many times. This chain connects TRBV18 to TRBJ2-1; D may be TRBD1 or TRBD2 (5 bases each). The CDR3 is 14 residues long. Germline CDR1 and CDR2: KGHSH and LQKENI. V lost 3 bases to trimming and J lost 6 bases, with 12 bases between them. The CDR3 DNA is TGTGCCAGCTCACCTTTAGGGACGTTCAATGAGCAGTTCTTC. It encodes CASSPLGTFNEQFF.

The chain joins TRBV5-1 to TRBJ2-6; D ambiguous. V was clipped by 4 bases and J by 0 bases, with 11 bases between them. The CDR3 totals 16 residues. CDR1 is SGHRS and CDR2 is YFSETQ in the germline V gene. The CDR3 spells CASSPNPSSGANVLTF. CDR3 sequence (DNA): TGCGCCAGCAGCCCTAACCCCAGCTCTGGGGCCAACGTCCTGACTTTC.

The chain carries TRBV10-2 and TRBJ1-2, with 7 bases fitting TRBD1. Germline lookup yields CDR1 WSHSY and CDR2 SAAADI. Losses at the gene ends were 6 bases for V and 6 bases for J; bases not matched to a gene: 10. This CDR3 has 14 residues. The CDR3 is CASSGQARGDGYTF. Written as DNA, the CDR3 is TGCGCCAGCAGCGGACAGGCTCGTGGGGATGGCTACACCTTC.

The chain carries TRBV7-3 and TRBJ1-4, with TRBD1 identical over 9 bases. Germline V gene sequence: CDR1 SGHTA, CDR2 FQGTGA. V lost 2 bases and J lost 5; bases outside the gene matches: 3. This CDR3 is 15 amino acids long. In nucleotides, the CDR3 is TGTGCCAGCAGCTTATCGGGACAGGGAAATGAAAAACTGTTTTTT. Translating it yields CASSLSGQGNEKLFF.

In this sample, this clonotype turned up many times. The chain couples TRBV7-9 to TRBJ1-2; 8 bases are a match to TRBD1. V shed 5 bases and J 7 bases; nucleotides not matched to a gene: 15. The CDR3 is made up of 16 amino acids. Looked up from germline, CDR1 is SEHNR and CDR2 is FQNEAQ (reference sequence). The CDR3 sequence is CASSLPGQAIISGYTF. The DNA for the CDR3 is TGTGCCAGCAGCCTACCGGGACAGGCGATTATTTCTGGCTACACCTTC. The whole variable domain, remainder taken from reference TRBV7-9 and TRBJ1-2, is DTGVSQNPRHKITKRGQNVTFRCDPISEHNRLYWYRQTLGQGPEFLTYFQNEAQLEKSRLLSDRFSAERPKGSFSTLEIQRTEQGDSAMYLCASSLPGQAIISGYTFGSGTRLTVV.

The chain couples TRBV9 to TRBJ2-1; D gene ambiguous. Trimming pared 0 bases from V and 4 bases from J, leaving 8 bases between. The CDR3 spans 14 residues. Germline assignment: CDR1 SGDLS and CDR2 YYNGEE. CDR3 sequence reads: CASSVEWAYNEQFF. For the CDR3, the DNA is TGTGCCAGCAGCGTAGAATGGGCATACAATGAGCAGTTCTTC. Combining the CDR3 with reference TRBV9 and TRBJ2-1 gives the whole variable domain DSGVTQTPKHLITATGQRVTLRCSPRSGDLSVYWYQQSLDQGLQFLIQYYNGEERAKGNILERFSAQQFPDLHSELNLSSLELGDSALYFCASSVEWAYNEQFFGPGTRLTVL.

This clonotype was seen at least ten times. The rearrangement joins TRBV5-1 to TRBJ2-2, with D unclear. CDR1 and CDR2 (germline): SGHRS, YFSETQ. CDR3 length: 12 amino acids. Trimming took 4 bases from V and 6 from J, leaving 7 bases between them. CDR3 loop: CASSVSSGELFF. CDR3 DNA sequence: TGCGCCAGCAGCGTGTCTTCCGGGGAGCTGTTTTTT.

This clonotype was seen a handful of times. CDR3 loop: CASSAGRGGLDTQYF. DNA for the CDR3: TGTGCCAGCAGCGCAGGACGGGGGGGCCTCGATACGCAGTATTTT. This chain joins TRBV9 and TRBJ2-3; 8 bases fit TRBD2. V dropped 3 bases and J dropped 6; count of bases not matched to a gene: 9. Germline V gives CDR1 SGDLS, CDR2 YYNGEE. The length of the CDR3 is 15 residues.

At least ten counts were recorded for this clonotype. V and J are TRBV2 and TRBJ2-7; 8 nucleotides match TRBD2. This CDR3 comprises 14 residues. Germline V lookup: CDR1 SNHLY, CDR2 FYNNEI. V dropped 6 bases and J dropped 6; count of bases not matched to a gene: 10. The CDR3 sequence: CASRQAGGLFEQYF. In DNA form, the CDR3 reads TGTGCCAGCAGACAGGCGGGGGGACTGTTCGAGCAGTACTTC.

Ten or more counts support this clonotype. This chain's CDR3 is CSAHIRMRWAGDEQFF. The CDR3 DNA reads TGCAGTGCTCACATCAGGATGCGGTGGGCCGGGGATGAGCAGTTCTTC. The J gene is TRBJ2-1, the V gene TRBV20-1, with a tentative D call TRBD2 (5 bases). The CDR3 runs to 16 residues. CDR1 DFQATT and CDR2 SNEGSKA come from the germline V gene (reference sequence). V shed 5 bases and J shed 8 bases, with 25 bases lying between them.

Comments on this clonotype: A read error may explain this, as a much larger clone is one base away. The J gene is TRBJ2-3, the V gene TRBV18; perhaps TRBD1 as D (5 bases). Trimming removed 4 bases from V and 0 bases from J, with 11 bases in between. The CDR3 covers 15 residues. Per germline, CDR1 KGHSH and CDR2 LQKENI. The CDR3 loop reads CASSLWGTSTDTQYF. The CDR3 nucleotides read TGTGCCAGCTCACTATGGGGCACTAGCACAGATACGCAGTATTTT. The full variable domain, in which reference TRBV18 and TRBJ2-3 provide the parts outside the CDR3, is NAGVMQNPRHLVRRRGQEARLRCSPMKGHSHVYWYRQLPEEGLKFMVYLQKENIIDESGMPKERFSAEFPKEGPSILRIQQVVRGDSAAYFCASSLWGTSTDTQYFGPGTRLTVL.

J is TRBJ2-2 and V is TRBV9; D might be TRBD1 (6 bases). This CDR3 spans 16 amino acids. Per the germline V gene, CDR1 is SGDLS and CDR2 is YYNGEE. V lost 1 base to trimming and J lost 5 bases, with 15 bases between them. This CDR3 reads CASSVYEGGRTGELFF. CDR3 coding DNA: TGTGCCAGCAGCGTATATGAAGGGGGAAGGACCGGGGAGCTGTTTTTT. The variable domain in full, completed from reference TRBV9 and TRBJ2-2, reads DSGVTQTPKHLITATGQRVTLRCSPRSGDLSVYWYQQSLDQGLQFLIQYYNGEERAKGNILERFSAQQFPDLHSELNLSSLELGDSALYFCASSVYEGGRTGELFFGEGSRLTVL.

The table lists this clonotype with many counts. The CDR3: CASSEDLSGVYSYEQYF. The CDR3 bases are TGTGCCAGCAGTGAAGACCTGAGCGGGGTGTACTCCTACGAGCAGTACTTC. This chain uses TRBV6-1 with TRBJ2-7; TRBD2 agrees at 7 bases. There are 17 residues in the CDR3. The junction had 9 bases not matched to a gene; V was cut back by 1 base and J by 0 bases. Germline CDR1 is MNHNS and CDR2 is SASEGT.

This clonotype was seen repeatedly, ten times or more. V gene TRBV2 combines with J gene TRBJ2-7; 11 bases agree with TRBD1. V lost 8 bases to trimming and J lost 2 bases; unmatched junction nucleotides: 2. The CDR3 consists of 13 residues. CDR1 SNHLY and CDR2 FYNNEI come from the germline V gene. This CDR3 is CASGGQGAYEQYF. The CDR3 region has the DNA TGTGCCAGCGGGGGACAGGGGGCCTACGAGCAGTACTTC.

About this clonotype itself: Being one base from a much bigger clone, this may be a read error. The chain's CDR3 is CATRDPRGPGELFF. The DNA for the CDR3 is TGTGCCACCAGAGACCCCAGGGGACCCGGGGAGCTGTTTTTT. The chain uses TRBV24-1 and TRBJ2-2, with a weak D call TRBD1 (6 bases). Germline V CDR1 and CDR2: KGHDR, SFDVKD. This CDR3 is 14 amino acids long. V lost 7 bases, J lost 6 bases, and 14 bases lay in between.

The CDR3 region has the DNA TGTGCCAGCAGCGCCGGGACAGGGGTTCAGCCCCAGCATTTT. Its protein is CASSAGTGVQPQHF. The rearrangement uses TRBV9 and TRBJ1-5; TRBD1 agrees at 10 bases. This CDR3 spans 14 amino acids. Trimming at V came to 3 bases and at J to 6 bases, leaving 3 bases not matched to a gene. Germline V CDR1 and CDR2: SGDLS, YYNGEE. Based on the CDR3 plus reference TRBV9 and TRBJ1-5, the full variable domain is DSGVTQTPKHLITATGQRVTLRCSPRSGDLSVYWYQQSLDQGLQFLIQYYNGEERAKGNILERFSAQQFPDLHSELNLSSLELGDSALYFCASSAGTGVQPQHFGDGTRLSIL.

This clonotype was seen repeatedly, ten times or more. The V gene is TRBV20-1, the J gene TRBJ2-4, with 9 bases lining up with TRBD2. This CDR3 comprises 13 residues. V gave up 6 bases and J gave up 7 bases; unmatched junction bases: 7. From germline, CDR1 is DFQATT and CDR2 SNEGSKA (reference sequence). CDR3: CSAPGLAANIQYF. In DNA, the CDR3 is TGCAGTGCCCCGGGACTAGCTGCTAACATTCAGTACTTC.

The chain links TRBV6-1 to TRBJ1-4, with 7 bases lining up with TRBD1. Trimming took 4 bases from V and 8 from J; bases not matched to a gene: 10. The V gene's germline CDR1 is MNHNS and CDR2 SASEGT. This CDR3 comprises 15 residues. Here the CDR3 DNA reads TGTGCCAGCAGTGGCCCCGGAGGGGGCGAAGAAAAACTGTTTTTT. Translation: CASSGPGGGEEKLFF.

This clonotype was found many times. The chain has TRBV20-1 and TRBJ1-5; TRBD1 matches at 8 bases. J lost 0 bases, V lost 5 bases, and 6 bases had no gene match. This CDR3 contains 15 residues. From germline, CDR1 is DFQATT and CDR2 SNEGSKA (reference sequence). CDR3 protein: CSAGQGHLSNQPQHF. CDR3 nucleotides: TGCAGTGCTGGACAGGGACACCTTAGCAATCAGCCCCAGCATTTT.

This clonotype was counted many times. This chain uses TRBV7-3 with TRBJ1-6; the D gene is possibly TRBD1 (5 bases). Germline-derived CDR1 and CDR2 are SGHTA and FQGTGA. The CDR3 is 12 amino acids. Trimming stripped 6 bases from V and 13 bases from J, with 13 bases between. CDR3 loop: CASRGTAGPLHF. CDR3 in DNA: TGTGCCAGCAGGGGGACCGCCGGGCCCCTCCACTTT.

In its sample, this clonotype was seen once. V and J are TRBV7-3 and TRBJ2-3, with 14 bases identical to TRBD2. With V trimmed by 5 bases and J by 8 bases, 9 bases remained unmatched. The CDR3 totals 16 residues. Germline V gene data show CDR1 as SGHTA and CDR2 as FQGTGA. CDR3 protein: CASSRLAGGPSGTQYF. DNA for the CDR3: TGTGCCAGCAGCCGACTAGCGGGGGGGCCTTCTGGTACGCAGTATTTT.

The chain joins TRBV2 to TRBJ1-2; D is unclear. The length of the CDR3 is 13 residues. The V and J ends lost 6 bases and 3 bases respectively, with 11 bases between them. CDR1 is SNHLY and CDR2 is FYNNEI in the germline V gene. The CDR3 is CASSIQRDYGYTF. The CDR3 bases are TGTGCCAGCAGCATCCAAAGGGACTATGGCTACACCTTC.

Notes on this clonotype: Sequence at one end of the junction differs from germline and may be a read error. This sequence joins TRBV29-1 and TRBJ2-5; D is undetermined. From germline, CDR1 is SQVTM and CDR2 ANQGSEA. The CDR3 consists of 9 residues. The CDR3 DNA is TGCAGCGTTGAAGACACCCGGTACTTC. Encoded protein: CSVEDTRYF.

This clonotype was recorded at least ten times. The chain carries TRBV28 and TRBJ2-3; D may correspond to TRBD1 or TRBD2 (5 bases each). The V gene lost 11 bases and the J gene lost 1 base, with 13 bases spanning the gap. CDR3 size: 13 residues. Per germline, CDR1 MDHEN and CDR2 SYDVKM. The CDR3 protein is CAAQRGGTDTQYF. CDR3 coding DNA: TGTGCCGCTCAGAGGGGAGGCACAGATACGCAGTATTTT.

Remarks on this clonotype: This may be a read error: a much more frequent sequence differs by one nucleotide. The chain uses TRBV3-1 and TRBJ1-5, with D tentatively TRBD1 (5 bases). The CDR3 runs 15 residues. V gave up 3 bases and J gave up 7 bases, with 16 bases separating them. The germline CDR1 and CDR2 sequences are LGHDT and YNNKEL (reference sequence). Written as DNA, the CDR3 is TGTGCCAGCAGCCATCCGGCGGGGGGAGGGCAGCCCCAGCATTTT. Translating it yields CASSHPAGGGQPQHF.

The V and J genes are TRBV20-1 and TRBJ2-1; D call uncertain. The CDR3 consists of 11 residues. Deletions cut 5 bases from V and 4 bases from J, with 6 bases between. CDR1 is DFQATT, CDR2 SNEGSKA, per germline (reference sequence). The CDR3 DNA follows: TGCAGTGCTGAACGGTACAATGAGCAGTTCTTC. Protein sequence: CSAERYNEQFF.

This clonotype has ten or more counts. The chain links TRBV11-1 to TRBJ2-3; D call uncertain. Germline assignment: CDR1 SGHAT and CDR2 FQDESV (reference sequence). The CDR3 extends over 14 amino acids. Trimming removed 1 base from V and 6 bases from J, with 11 bases in between. The DNA for the CDR3 is TGTGCCAGCAGCTTAGGAAGGCGGCCTGATACGCAGTATTTT. The encoded protein is CASSLGRRPDTQYF.

This clonotype occurred many times. J is TRBJ1-5 and V is TRBV20-1, with D uncertain. CDR3 size: 16 residues. CDR1 and CDR2 (germline): DFQATT, SNEGSKA (reference sequence). V was shortened by 0 bases and J by 1 base, with 13 bases between the two germline ends. CDR3 sequence reads: CSARDASTASNQPQHF. The CDR3 DNA reads TGCAGTGCTAGAGACGCGTCGACGGCGAGCAATCAGCCCCAGCATTTT.

This clonotype was picked up many times. The chain employs TRBV5-1 and TRBJ2-2; 8 positions agree with TRBD1. Germline V CDR1 and CDR2: SGHRS, YFSETQ. Germline trimming cut 6 bases from V and 0 bases from J; bases unmatched to any gene: 13. The CDR3 sequence is 18 residues long. CDR3 nucleotide sequence: TGCGCCAGCAACAGACAGGGGATCGCTCGTTCGAACACCGGGGAGCTGTTTTTT. This gives the protein CASNRQGIARSNTGELFF.